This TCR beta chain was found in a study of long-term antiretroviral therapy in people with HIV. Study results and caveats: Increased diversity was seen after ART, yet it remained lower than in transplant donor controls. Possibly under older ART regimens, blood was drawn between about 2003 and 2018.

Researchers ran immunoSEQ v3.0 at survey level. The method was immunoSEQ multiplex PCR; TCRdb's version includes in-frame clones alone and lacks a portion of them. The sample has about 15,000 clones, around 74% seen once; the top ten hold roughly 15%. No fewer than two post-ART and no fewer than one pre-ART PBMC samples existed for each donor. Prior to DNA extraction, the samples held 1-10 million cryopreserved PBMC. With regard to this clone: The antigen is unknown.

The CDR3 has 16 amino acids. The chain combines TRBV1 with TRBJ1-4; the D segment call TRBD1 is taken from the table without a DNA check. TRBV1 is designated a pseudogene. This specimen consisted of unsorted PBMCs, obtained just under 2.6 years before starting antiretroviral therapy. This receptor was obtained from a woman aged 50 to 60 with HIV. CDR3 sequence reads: CTSSSRSRQGNEKLFF. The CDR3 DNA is TGCACCAGCAGCAGTAGAAGTCGACAGGGTAATGAAAAACTGTTTTTT.